This T cell receptor (beta chain) is drawn from a study of cytomegalovirus exposure and HLA in healthy donors (dated by TCRdb to between 2016 and 2019). Regarding the study in general: According to an earlier analysis of 587 of the donors, some 170 million T cells yielded some 120 million unique TCR beta sequences and roughly 280 Gb of sequence data. All discovery cohort repertoires had been generated using a single sequencing platform. The study profiled the T cell repertoires of about 640 subjects by immunosequencing and related them to cytomegalovirus serostatus. Donor age, sex, ethnicity and CMV serostatus were collected together with the repertoire data. Typing coverage differed by locus: A, B, C, DRB1 and DQB1 were typed in roughly 620-630 donors, DQA1 in 500 to 550, DPA1 in 600 to 610, and DPB1 in around 490. In a later genetic analysis, genome-wide SNP genotypes for about 55% of the roughly 700 donors were used, and that subset was treated as a discovery cohort. High-throughput TCR immunosequencing, statistical association of individual TCRs with disease status, and machine learning were combined to predict cytomegalovirus infection status. Approximately 310 gigabases of sequencing data and around 90 million unique TCR sequences made up an early release that covered approximately 700 HLA-typed donors. Roughly five DR-DQ haplotypes were handled as single units for association and clustering because linkage in the cohort was strong. Besides the first cohort of approximately 710 subjects, a separate validation cohort made up of roughly 120 different subjects was used. A later analysis re-examined previously published TCR beta repertoires from roughly 650 donors and added high-resolution HLA genotyping to investigate patterns of TCR occurrence. In an earlier analysis of around 540 of the donors, high-throughput TCR beta sequencing was used to judge whether each TCR beta V gene segment behaved as functional or pseudogenic. Class I and class II HLA loci were covered by the typing at four-digit resolution. The later analysis used no new phenotypic data to find candidate immune exposures, relying instead on TCR beta sequences and their occurrence across donors. Across some 400 genotyped donors of the cohort, an average of about 220,000 unique TCR beta nucleotide sequences per donor were sequenced, and 15% to 20% of those sequences were non-productive. Of the 350 to 400 genotyped donors, around 81% fell in the genetic ancestry cluster associated with self-reported Caucasian donors. The study was designed to test whether signatures of past pathogen exposure could be identified by cataloging public T cell receptors. The full study reports these points: Across donors, most TCR sequences were observed very rarely, whereas some public TCRs were present in many individuals. A later analysis associated 17,000 or so TCR beta sequences with specific HLA alleles at a false discovery rate of 0.05. According to a later analysis, parvovirus B19, influenza, CMV and Epstein-Barr virus appeared linked to several top co-occurrence clusters. For the cohort, immune exposure information was limited to CMV serostatus. When HLA alleles, especially DR and DQ, strongly co-occurred, attributing TCR associations to individual alleles was difficult. A later genetic analysis reported fewer N-insertions in productive TCRs among donors in an Asian-associated ancestry cluster than the approximately 700-donor mean. A total of 150 or so TCR beta chains were listed by the study as associated with cytomegalovirus. According to a later analysis, most CMV-associated TCR beta chains appeared to be HLA-restricted, and the HLA associations seemed to be driven largely by CMV exposure. In an earlier analysis of about 600 of the donors, most TCR beta V segments appeared in productive rearrangements about 87% or about 30% of the time, broadly matching IMGT annotations. In both the original and validation cohorts, the classifier was reported to diagnose cytomegalovirus status with high specificity and sensitivity. A cluster of highly shared sequence variants was judged likely to be a technical artifact of the sequencing pipeline. Because some donors lacked HLA typing at each locus, the association tests relied only on the typed subset. It was suggested by the authors that the approach could potentially be generalized to other disease states and immunological phenotypes. In a later analysis, HLA-associated TCR beta chains were found to be more clonally expanded and to have lower generation probabilities than equally common non-associated chains. In a later genetic analysis, a missense DCLRE1C variant was associated with V-gene and J-gene trimming of TCR beta chains, and the association was replicated in an independent cohort. Linkage disequilibrium might explain the correlated functional status among segregating V segments, but an unknown experimental factor could not be ruled out. A later analysis found that TCR association rates varied across HLA loci, with DRB1 alleles showing the most associated TCRs and HLA-C alleles the fewest. Sequencing depth was assumed to be roughly uniform across donors in the presence/absence analyses, though that assumption may not hold. Three of the identified cytomegalovirus-associated TCR beta chains were confirmed in vitro to be specific for cytomegalovirus antigens. In this cohort, only TCR beta chains were sequenced, and detectable features were limited by the absence of alpha or paired-chain data. A further reported finding was that TCR beta sequences accurately predicted the HLA-A and HLA-B alleles for most subjects in the first cohort. Because the 87-base-pair reads could not distinguish some IMGT-functional V segments, including TRBV6-2 and TRBV6-3, those segments were excluded. Fewer than 20 rarely observed V segments, including chromosome 9 orphons, were excluded from the earlier analysis of some 590 of the donors because counts were too low.

Comments on this clone: Which antigen it targets is not known. It has no much larger one-base neighbor in the sample; base qualities were not kept.

Libraries came from the immunoSEQ multiplex PCR assay. A mixture of 60 forward primers for TCR Vbeta segments and 13 reverse primers for TCR Jbeta segments was used in the multiplex PCR. A multiplex PCR assay on genomic DNA amplified the CDR3 region of rearranged TCR beta genes. Amplified TCR beta libraries were sequenced as 87-base-pair reads on the Illumina HiSeq System. The study's processing was this. In a later analysis, some 80 million unique TCR beta chains were counted across the approximately 670 repertoires, and about 10 million of these chains were shared by at least two donors. A nearest-neighbor algorithm error-corrected the raw reads and collapsed the reads into unique sequences, merging closely related sequences to remove PCR and sequencing errors. To assign V, D and J gene segments, CDR3 sequences were aligned to IMGT reference sequences. For a sequence to be retained, at least a six-nucleotide match to both a V gene segment and a J gene segment was required. Rearrangements were classified as productive when the CDR3 lacked stop codons and remained in frame with V and J, and all other rearrangements were classified as non-productive. Following IMGT convention, CDR3 was defined as the stretch from the second conserved V-encoded cysteine up to the conserved J-encoded phenylalanine. The earlier analysis of fewer than 700 of the donors excluded sequences that lacked an unambiguous match to a single V gene segment. An earlier analysis of under 750 of the donors called V segments functional above 56.7% productive rearrangements and segregating when the between-donor standard deviation exceeded 5%. A statistical classification framework was developed to diagnose cytomegalovirus status using the catalog of TCR beta chain sequences. In a later analysis, V and J genes were assigned by comparing TCR nucleotide sequences against IMGT/GENE-DB human TR gene sequences. Using the TCRdist pipeline, a later analysis assigned CDR3 sequences along with most-parsimonious VDJ recombination scenarios. In a later analysis, each TCR beta chain was defined by its CDR3 amino acid sequence together with its V-gene family, and reads without a unique V-gene family were excluded. A later analysis removed several hundred highly shared, low-generation-probability nucleotide sequences to deal with suspected cross-contamination and a sequencing artifact. In a later analysis, a clonal expansion index was calculated for each public chain from normalized within-repertoire ranks of inferred template counts. In a later analysis, generation probabilities were computed with a VDJ recombination model fitted to out-of-frame rearrangements, and the resulting probabilities were checked against IGoR. A later analysis scored TCR-TCR, TCR-HLA and TCR-CMV co-occurrence with hypergeometric tests, applying a repertoire-size bias correction to TCR pairs. In a later analysis, false discovery rates were estimated by permuting HLA or CMV assignments 20 times. In a later analysis, co-occurring TCRs were grouped using DBSCAN, and TCRdist sequence similarity was added for clustering within HLA-allele-positive subsets. Repertoires with fewer than 30,000 or more than 120,000 public chains, plus five repertoires with anomalous nucleotide sharing, were excluded from co-occurrence clustering. TCRdb stores this immuneACCESS table with in-frame sequences only. Part of the clones is absent; in the studies checked, under half of the shortfall reflects unresolved V genes, and no reason is known for the rest. Clonal size and the V and J genes are those of that table, whereas D and trimming came from the DNA. The sample table holds about 150,000 clones, of which about three quarters were seen once. 3.9% of the sample is in the top ten clones.

V lost 0 bases and J lost 5 bases; the stretch between them is 19 bases long. The CDR3 goes from the cysteine to the phenylalanine over 17 residues. The only DNA kept is the CDR3, 51 bases in frame from the first base. In the germline V gene, CDR1 corresponds to SGHTA and CDR2 to FQGNSA. The cohort was made up of approximately 670 healthy bone marrow donors. Cohort members were all nominally healthy when sampled, although unrecorded immune exposures were likely present. The donor was CMV seronegative and belonged to the group of roughly 330 seronegative cohort members. A peripheral blood sample was provided by each donor, and peripheral blood mononuclear cells were used for TCR beta sequencing. The Qiagen DNeasy Blood Extraction Kit was used to extract genomic DNA from the blood cell samples.

The chain links TRBV7-2 with TRBJ1-2; TRBD1 might be the D gene, on 5 matching bases. Sequenced sample: PBMCs. This clonotype was sampled from a male donor in good health and CMV-seronegative. This receptor carries the CDR3 CASSLATPGKRVYGYTF. The DNA is TGTGCCAGCAGCTTAGCAACCCCAGGGAAGCGGGTTTATGGCTACACCTTC.